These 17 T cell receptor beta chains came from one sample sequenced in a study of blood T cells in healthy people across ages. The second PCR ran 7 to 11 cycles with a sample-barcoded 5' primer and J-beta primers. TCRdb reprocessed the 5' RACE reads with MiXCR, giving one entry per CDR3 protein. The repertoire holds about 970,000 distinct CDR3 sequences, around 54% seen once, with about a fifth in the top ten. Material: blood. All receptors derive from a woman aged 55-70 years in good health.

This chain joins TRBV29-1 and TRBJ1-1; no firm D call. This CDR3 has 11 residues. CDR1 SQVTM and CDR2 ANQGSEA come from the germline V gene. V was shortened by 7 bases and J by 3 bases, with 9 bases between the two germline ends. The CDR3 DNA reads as TGCAGCGGGACGTGGGACACTGAAGCTTTCTTT. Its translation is CSGTWDTEAFF. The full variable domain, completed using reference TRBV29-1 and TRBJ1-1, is SAVISQKPSRDICQRGTSLTIQCQVDSQVTMMFWYRQQPGQSLTLIATANQGSEATYESGFVIDKFPISRPNLTFSTLTVSNMSPEDSSIYLCSGTWDTEAFFGQGTRLTVV.

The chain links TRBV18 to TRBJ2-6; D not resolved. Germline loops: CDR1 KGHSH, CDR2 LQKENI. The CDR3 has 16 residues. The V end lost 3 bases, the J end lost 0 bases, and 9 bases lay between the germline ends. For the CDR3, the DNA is TGTGCCAGCTCACCCATTATTAACTCTGGGGCCAACGTCCTGACTTTC. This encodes CASSPIINSGANVLTF.

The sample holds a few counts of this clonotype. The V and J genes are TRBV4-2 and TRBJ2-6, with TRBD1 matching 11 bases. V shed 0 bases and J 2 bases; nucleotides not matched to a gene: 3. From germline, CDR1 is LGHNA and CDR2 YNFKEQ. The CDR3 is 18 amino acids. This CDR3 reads CASSQEGQGATGANVLTF. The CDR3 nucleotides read TGTGCCAGCAGCCAAGAAGGACAGGGGGCTACTGGGGCCAACGTCCTGACTTTC.

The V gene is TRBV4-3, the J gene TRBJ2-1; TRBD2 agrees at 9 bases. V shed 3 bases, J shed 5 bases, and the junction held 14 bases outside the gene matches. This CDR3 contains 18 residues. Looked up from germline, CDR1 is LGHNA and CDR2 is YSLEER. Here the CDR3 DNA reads TGCGCCAGCAGCCAGGAGTCTCCTAGCGGGACCGGTGACAATGAGCAGTTCTTC. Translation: CASSQESPSGTGDNEQFF.

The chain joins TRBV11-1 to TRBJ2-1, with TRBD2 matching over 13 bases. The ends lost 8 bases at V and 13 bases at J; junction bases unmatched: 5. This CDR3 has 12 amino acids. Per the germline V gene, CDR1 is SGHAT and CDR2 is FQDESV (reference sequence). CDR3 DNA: TGTGCCAGCGGGGGACTAGCGGGGACCCAGTTCTTC. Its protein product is CASGGLAGTQFF. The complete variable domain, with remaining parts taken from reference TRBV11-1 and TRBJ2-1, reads EAEVAQSPRYKITEKSQAVAFWCDPISGHATLYWYRQILGQGPELLVQFQDESVVDDSQLPKDRFSAERLKGVDSTLKIQPAELGDSAMYLCASGGLAGTQFFGPGTRLTVL.

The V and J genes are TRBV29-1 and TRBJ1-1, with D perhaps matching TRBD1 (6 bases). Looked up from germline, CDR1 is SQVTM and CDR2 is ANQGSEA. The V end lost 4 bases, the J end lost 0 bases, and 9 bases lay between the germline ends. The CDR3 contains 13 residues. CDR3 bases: TGCAGCGTTGTTGGACAGATGAACACTGAAGCTTTCTTT. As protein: CSVVGQMNTEAFF.

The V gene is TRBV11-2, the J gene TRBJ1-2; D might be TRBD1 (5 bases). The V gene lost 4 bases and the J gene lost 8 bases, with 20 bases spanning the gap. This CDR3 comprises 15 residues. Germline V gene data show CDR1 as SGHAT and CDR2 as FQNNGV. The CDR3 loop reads CASSSRAVGEHGYTF. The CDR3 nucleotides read TGTGCCAGCAGCTCTAGGGCCGTGGGGGAGCACGGCTACACCTTC.

CDR3 nucleotides: TGTGCCACCTCTTTCGGGACAGGGAATTTGAACACTGAAGCTTTCTTT. Translation: CATSFGTGNLNTEAFF. The rearrangement uses TRBV18 and TRBJ1-1; 9 nucleotides match TRBD1. Trimming cost V 10 bases and J 0 bases; bases outside gene matches: 12. The length of the CDR3 is 16 residues. Germline V gives CDR1 KGHSH, CDR2 LQKENI.

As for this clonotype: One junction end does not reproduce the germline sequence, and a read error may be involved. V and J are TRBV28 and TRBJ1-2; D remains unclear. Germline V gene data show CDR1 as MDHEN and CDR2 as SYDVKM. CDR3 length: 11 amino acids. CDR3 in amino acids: CASSFLVGYTF. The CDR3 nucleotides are TGCGCCAGCAGTTTTCTGGTTGGCTACACCTTC.

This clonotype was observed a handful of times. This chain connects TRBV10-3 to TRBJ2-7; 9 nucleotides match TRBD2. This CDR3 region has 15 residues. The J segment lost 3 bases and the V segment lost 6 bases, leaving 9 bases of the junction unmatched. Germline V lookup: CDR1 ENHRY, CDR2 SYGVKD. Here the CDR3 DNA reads TGTGCCATCAGCCCAGCGGGAGGATTGTACTACGAGCAGTACTTC. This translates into CAISPAGGLYYEQYF.

The CDR3 sequence is CASSSEQSYNEQFF. CDR3 sequence (DNA): TGTGCCAGCAGTTCCGAGCAAAGCTACAATGAGCAGTTCTTC. This sequence joins TRBV6-5 and TRBJ2-1; D gene uncertain. The CDR3 is made up of 14 amino acids. Trimming cost V 4 bases and J 3 bases, with 10 bases left between them. Germline CDR1 is MNHEY and CDR2 is SVGAGI.

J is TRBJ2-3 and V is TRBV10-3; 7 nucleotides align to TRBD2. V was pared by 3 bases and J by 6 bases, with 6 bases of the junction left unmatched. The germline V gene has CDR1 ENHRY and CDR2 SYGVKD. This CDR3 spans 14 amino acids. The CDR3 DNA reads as TGTGCCATCAGTGATAGCGGGTCGGGGGATACGCAGTATTTT. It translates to CAISDSGSGDTQYF.

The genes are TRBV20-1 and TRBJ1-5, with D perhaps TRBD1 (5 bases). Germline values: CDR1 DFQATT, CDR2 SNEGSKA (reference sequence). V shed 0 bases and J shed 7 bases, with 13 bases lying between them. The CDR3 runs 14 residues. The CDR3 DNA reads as TGCAGTGCTAGAGATAGGGGCACGGGACAGCCCCAGCATTTT. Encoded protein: CSARDRGTGQPQHF.

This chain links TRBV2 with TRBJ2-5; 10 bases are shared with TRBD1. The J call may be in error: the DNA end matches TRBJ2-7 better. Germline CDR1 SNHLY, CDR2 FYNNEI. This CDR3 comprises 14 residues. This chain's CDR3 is CASMGDRGAYEQYF. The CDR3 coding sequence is TGTGCCAGCATGGGGGACAGGGGCGCGTACGAGCAGTACTTC.

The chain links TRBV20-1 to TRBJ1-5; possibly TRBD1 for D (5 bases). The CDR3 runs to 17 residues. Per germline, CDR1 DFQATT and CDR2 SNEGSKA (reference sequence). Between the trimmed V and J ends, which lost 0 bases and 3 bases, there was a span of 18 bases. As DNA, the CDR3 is TGCAGTGCTAGAGATCCGGGAGATGACAGAATCAATCAGCCCCAGCATTTT. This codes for CSARDPGDDRINQPQHF.

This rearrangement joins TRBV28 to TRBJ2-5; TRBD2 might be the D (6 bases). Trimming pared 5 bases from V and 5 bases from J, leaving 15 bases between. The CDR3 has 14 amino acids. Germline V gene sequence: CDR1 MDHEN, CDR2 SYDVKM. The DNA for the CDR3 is TGTGCCAGCAGTGTAGGCGGTCGGGGGGAGACCCAGTACTTC. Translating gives CASSVGGRGETQYF. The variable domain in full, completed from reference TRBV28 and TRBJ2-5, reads DVKVTQSSRYLVKRTGEKVFLECVQDMDHENMFWYRQDPGLGLRLIYFSYDVKMKEKGDIPEGYSVSREKKERFSLILESASTNQTSMYLCASSVGGRGETQYFGPGTRLLVL.

This chain's CDR3 is CASSYKGAGEQYF. DNA for the CDR3: TGTGCCAGCAGTTACAAGGGGGCTGGCGAGCAGTACTTC. V and J are TRBV6-6 and TRBJ2-5, with 7 bases lining up with TRBD1. The closer fit of TRBJ2-7 to the DNA end suggests the J call may be wrong. This CDR3 has 13 residues. From germline, CDR1 is MNHNY and CDR2 SVGAGI (reference sequence).